This TCR beta chain was obtained from a study of blood T cells in healthy people across ages. The use of a sample-barcoded 5' primer and a J-beta primer mix characterized a second PCR of about 7 to 12 cycles. MiXCR, run by TCRdb on the 5' RACE reads, gives a single entry per CDR3 protein. The data contain about 1.1 million distinct CDR3 sequences, roughly two fifths of them seen just once; the ten biggest clones take up 13%. This TCR was sampled from a man between 18 and 29 years old in good health. The sequencing sample was made of blood.

CDR3 loop: CATRKGETDTQYF. As DNA, the CDR3 is TGTGCCACCAGGAAGGGGGAAACAGATACGCAGTATTTT. The rearrangement links TRBV24-1 to TRBJ2-3; the D gene is possibly TRBD1 (6 bases). Trimming shortened V by 7 bases and J by 3 bases, and 10 bases separated the two germline ends. CDR3 length equals 13 residues. The germline CDR1 and CDR2 sequences are KGHDR and SFDVKD.